This note documents a single TCR beta chain sequence. The sample comes from a study of OX40 agonist ivuxolimab in advanced cancers. Per the germline V gene, CDR1 is LGHNA and CDR2 is YSLEER. Between the trimmed V and J ends, which lost 0 bases and 8 bases, there was a span of 13 bases. There are 15 residues in the CDR3. Sequencing was performed with immunoSEQ multiplex PCR; in TCRdb, only in-frame clones are kept and a portion is missing. Among tens of thousands of clones listed, over 75% were seen once. The source is an adult with an advanced solid tumor such as melanoma, head and neck, liver or kidney cancer. Sequences were derived from CD4+ or CD8+ T cells sorted from blood, sampled in a trial of the OX40 agonist ivuxolimab. The chain is built from TRBV4-3 and TRBJ1-4; D is possibly TRBD1 (5 bases). CDR3 sequence reads: CASSQDGAGYEKLFF. CDR3 in DNA: TGCGCCAGCAGCCAAGATGGGGCAGGGTACGAAAAACTGTTTTTT.